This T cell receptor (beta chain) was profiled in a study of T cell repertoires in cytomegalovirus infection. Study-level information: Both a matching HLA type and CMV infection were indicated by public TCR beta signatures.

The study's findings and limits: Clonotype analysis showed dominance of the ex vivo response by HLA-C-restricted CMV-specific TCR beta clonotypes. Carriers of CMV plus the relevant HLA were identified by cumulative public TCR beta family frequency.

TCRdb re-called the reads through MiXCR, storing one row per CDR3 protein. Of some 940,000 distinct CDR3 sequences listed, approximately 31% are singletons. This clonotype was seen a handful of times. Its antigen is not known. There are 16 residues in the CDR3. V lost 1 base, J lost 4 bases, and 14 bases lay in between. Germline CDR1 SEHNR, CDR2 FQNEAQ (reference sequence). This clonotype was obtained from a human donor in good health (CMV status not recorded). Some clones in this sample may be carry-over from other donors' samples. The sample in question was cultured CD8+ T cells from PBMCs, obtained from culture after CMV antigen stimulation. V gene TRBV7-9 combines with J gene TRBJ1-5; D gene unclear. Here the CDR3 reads CASSLDGPPGNQPQHF. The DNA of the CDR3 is TGTGCCAGCAGCTTAGATGGGCCCCCGGGGAATCAGCCCCAGCATTTT.